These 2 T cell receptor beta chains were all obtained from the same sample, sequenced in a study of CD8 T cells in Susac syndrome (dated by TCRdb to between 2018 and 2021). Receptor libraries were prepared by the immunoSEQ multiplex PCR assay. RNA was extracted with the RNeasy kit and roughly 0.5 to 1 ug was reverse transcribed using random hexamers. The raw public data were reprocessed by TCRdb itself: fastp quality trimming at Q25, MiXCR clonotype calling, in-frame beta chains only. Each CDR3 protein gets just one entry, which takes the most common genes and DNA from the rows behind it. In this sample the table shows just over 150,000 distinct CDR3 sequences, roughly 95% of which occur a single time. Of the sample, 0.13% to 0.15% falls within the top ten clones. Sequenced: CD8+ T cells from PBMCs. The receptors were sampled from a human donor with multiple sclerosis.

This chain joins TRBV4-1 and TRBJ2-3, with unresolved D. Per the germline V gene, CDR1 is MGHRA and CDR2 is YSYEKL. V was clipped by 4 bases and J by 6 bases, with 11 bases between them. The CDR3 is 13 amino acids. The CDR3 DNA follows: TGCGCCAGCAGCCTTACAGTGATGGATACGCAGTATTTT. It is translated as CASSLTVMDTQYF.

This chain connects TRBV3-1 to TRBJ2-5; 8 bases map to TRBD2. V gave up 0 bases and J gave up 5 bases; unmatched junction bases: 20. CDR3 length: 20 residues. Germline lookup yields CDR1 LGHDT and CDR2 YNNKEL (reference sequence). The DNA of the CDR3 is TGTGCCAGCAGCCAAGAAGCTTCTTCCAGCGGGGGCATTATAGGGGAGACCCAGTACTTC. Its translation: CASSQEASSSGGIIGETQYF.